This T cell receptor (beta chain) was identified during a study of beta chain features in type 1 diabetes. V lost 1 base and J 11 bases, leaving 17 bases between the germline ends. The V gene's germline CDR1 is GTSNPN and CDR2 SVGIG (reference sequence). This CDR3 spans 13 amino acids. The whole isolated RNA underwent reverse transcription, so sequencing captured expressed TCRB transcripts. The table came from immunoSEQ multiplex PCR; TCRdb's copy has only in-frame clones and leaves some out. Among about 220,000 clones listed, 9.5% to 13% were seen once. This clone has a count of ten or more. V is TRBV30 and J is TRBJ1-1; weak D call: TRBD1 (6 bases). This receptor was obtained from a man aged 18 to 29 in good health. Sequencing was carried out using central memory CD4+ T cells from blood. The CDR3: CAWSGNSGTSAFF. The CDR3 DNA reads TGTGCCTGGAGTGGAAACTCCGGGACATCTGCTTTCTTT.